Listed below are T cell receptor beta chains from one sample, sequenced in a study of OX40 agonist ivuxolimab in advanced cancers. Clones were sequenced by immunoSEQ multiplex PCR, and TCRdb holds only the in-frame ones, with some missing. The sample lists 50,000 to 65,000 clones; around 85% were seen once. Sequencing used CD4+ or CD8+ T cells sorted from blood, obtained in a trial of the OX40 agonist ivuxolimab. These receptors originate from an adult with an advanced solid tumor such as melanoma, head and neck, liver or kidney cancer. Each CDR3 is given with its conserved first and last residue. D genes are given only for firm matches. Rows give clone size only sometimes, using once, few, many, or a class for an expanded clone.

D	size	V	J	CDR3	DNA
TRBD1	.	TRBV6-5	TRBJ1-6	CASSPTGARNSPLHF	TGTGCCAGCAGTCCAACAGGGGCGCGGAATTCACCCCTCCACTTT
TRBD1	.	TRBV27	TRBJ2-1	CASISRWDSFYNEQFF	TGTGCCAGCATTTCCCGGTGGGACAGTTTTTACAATGAGCAGTTCTTC
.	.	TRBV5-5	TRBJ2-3	CASSLESSVTTDTQYF	TGTGCCAGCAGCTTGGAGTCTTCCGTAACCACAGATACGCAGTATTTT
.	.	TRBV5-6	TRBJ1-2	CASSLFSTGPTSRVGGYTF	TGTGCCAGCAGCTTGTTTTCAACAGGACCGACATCTCGAGTGGGTGGCTACACCTTC
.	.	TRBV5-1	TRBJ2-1	CASSLTGLSSYNEQFF	TGCGCCAGCAGCTTGACAGGGTTAAGCTCCTACAATGAGCAGTTCTTC
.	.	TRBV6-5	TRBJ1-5	CASSPLGGNQPQHF	TGTGCCAGCAGCCCACTGGGGGGTAATCAGCCCCAGCATTTT
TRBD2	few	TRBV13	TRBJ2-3	CASSSRSGGSTDTQYF	TGTGCCAGCAGCTCTAGGAGCGGGGGAAGCACAGATACGCAGTATTTT
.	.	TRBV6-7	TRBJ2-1	CASSYLWTPQFF	TGTGCCAGCAGTTACTTGTGGACTCCACAGTTCTTC
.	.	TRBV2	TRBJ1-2	CASSERSGYNYGYTF	TGTGCCAGCAGTGAAAGGTCAGGATATAACTATGGTTACACCTTC
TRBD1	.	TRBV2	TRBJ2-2	CANQQDRGSTGELFF	TGTGCCAATCAGCAGGACAGGGGCAGTACCGGGGAGCTGTTTTTT
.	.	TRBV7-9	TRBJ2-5	CASSLTTGSATQYF	TGTGCCAGCAGCTTAACCACAGGGTCCGCGACCCAGTACTTC
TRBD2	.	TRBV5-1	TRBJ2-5	CASSFGGSGGETQYF	TGCGCCAGCAGCTTTGGGGGATCGGGGGGAGAGACCCAGTACTTC
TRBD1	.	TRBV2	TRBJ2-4	CASSGRTGVDIQYF	TGTGCCAGCAGTGGTCGGACAGGGGTGGACATTCAGTACTTC
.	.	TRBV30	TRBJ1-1	CAWSVGLQIEAFF	TGTGCCTGGAGTGTGGGGCTTCAAATAGAAGCTTTCTTT
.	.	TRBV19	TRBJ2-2	CASSINTGELFF	TGTGCCAGTAGTATTAACACCGGGGAGCTGTTTTTT
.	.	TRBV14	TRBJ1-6	CASSQDPGAFSPLHF	TGTGCCAGCAGCCAAGACCCGGGGGCATTTTCACCCCTCCACTTT
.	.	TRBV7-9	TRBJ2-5	CASSLAQGLQETQYF	TGTGCCAGCAGCTTAGCCCAGGGGCTACAAGAGACCCAGTACTTC
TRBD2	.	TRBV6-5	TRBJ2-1	CASSYQLAGAGDEQFF	TGTGCCAGCAGTTACCAACTAGCGGGGGCTGGGGATGAGCAGTTCTTC
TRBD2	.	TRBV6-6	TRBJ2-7	CASSWTSGGDYEQYF	TGTGCCAGCAGTTGGACTAGCGGGGGGGATTACGAGCAGTACTTC
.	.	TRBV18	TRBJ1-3	CASSQNRNRGNTIYF	TGTGCCAGCTCACAGAACAGGAATAGGGGAAACACCATATATTTT
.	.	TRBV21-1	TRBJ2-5	CASSKPDRLEQYF	TGTGCCAGCAGCAAACCCGACAGGCTTGAGCAGTACTTC
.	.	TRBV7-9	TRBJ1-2	CASSPRDRGRDYGYTF	TGTGCCAGCAGCCCACGGGATCGGGGGAGAGACTATGGCTACACCTTC
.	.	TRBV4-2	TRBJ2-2	CASSQETLLGELFF	TGTGCCAGCAGCCAAGAAACCCTCCTTGGGGAGCTGTTTTTT
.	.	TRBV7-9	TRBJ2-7	CASSQGLPLEQYF	TGTGCCAGCAGCCAAGGACTCCCCCTCGAGCAGTACTTC
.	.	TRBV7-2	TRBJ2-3	CASTPGLSTDTQYF	TGTGCCAGCACCCCGGGACTGAGCACAGATACGCAGTATTTT
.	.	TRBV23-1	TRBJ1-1	CASSQSPRTHPRDTEAFF	TGCGCCAGCAGTCAATCGCCACGGACACATCCACGAGACACTGAAGCTTTCTTT
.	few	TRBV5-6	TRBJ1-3	CASSLFGEGASGNTIYF	TGTGCCAGCAGCTTATTTGGTGAGGGAGCCTCTGGAAACACCATATATTTT
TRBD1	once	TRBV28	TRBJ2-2	CVSRDRGHVGELFF	TGTGTATCTCGGGACAGGGGGCACGTCGGGGAGCTGTTTTTT
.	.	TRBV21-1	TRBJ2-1	CASSPKRRTTGSYEQFF	TGTGCCAGCAGCCCCAAACGGCGGACAACCGGGTCGTATGAGCAGTTCTTC
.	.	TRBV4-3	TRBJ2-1	CASSQDPSLYNEQFF	TGCGCCAGCAGCCAAGACCCCAGCCTCTACAATGAGCAGTTCTTC
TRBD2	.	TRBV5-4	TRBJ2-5	CASSLRTSSQETQYF	TGTGCCAGCAGCTTGAGGACTAGTTCCCAAGAGACCCAGTACTTC
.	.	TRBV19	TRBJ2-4	CASSIEGRRNIQYF	TGTGCCAGTAGTATAGAGGGGCGACGGAACATTCAGTACTTC
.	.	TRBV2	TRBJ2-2	CASIQIGLETGELFF	TGTGCCAGCATTCAGATAGGTTTGGAGACCGGGGAGCTGTTTTTT
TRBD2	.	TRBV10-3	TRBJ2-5	CASLGTSGNQETQYF	TGTGCCTCACTGGGGACTAGCGGAAACCAAGAGACCCAGTACTTC
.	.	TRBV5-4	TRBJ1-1	CASSLGVPMNTEAFF	TGTGCCAGCAGTCTTGGTGTCCCCATGAACACTGAAGCTTTCTTT
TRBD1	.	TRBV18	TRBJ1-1	CASSPPGRGLVTEAFF	TGTGCCAGCTCACCACCGGGCAGGGGGCTGGTCACTGAAGCTTTCTTT
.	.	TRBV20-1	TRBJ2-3	CSAGAGASQYF	TGCAGTGCTGGGGCGGGGGCGTCGCAGTATTTT
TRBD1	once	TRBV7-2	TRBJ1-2	CASSWGQDDGYTF	TGTGCCAGCAGCTGGGGACAGGACGATGGCTACACCTTC
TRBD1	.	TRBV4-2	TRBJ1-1	CASSQETGRGTEAFF	TGTGCCAGCAGCCAAGAGACAGGGCGCGGCACTGAAGCTTTCTTT
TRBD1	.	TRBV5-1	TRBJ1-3	CASSIMTGSGNTIYF	TGCGCCAGCAGCATAATGACAGGGTCTGGAAACACCATATATTTT
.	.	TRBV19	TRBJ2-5	CASSMGQAEETQYF	TGTGCCAGTAGTATGGGCCAGGCCGAGGAGACCCAGTACTTC
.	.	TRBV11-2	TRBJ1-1	CASSLDGQTATEAFF	TGTGCCAGCAGCTTAGATGGGCAGACAGCCACTGAAGCTTTCTTT